The 23 T cell receptor beta chains given below trace back to one sample, sequenced in a study of cytomegalovirus exposure and HLA in healthy donors. A multiplex PCR was run with 60 Vbeta primers and 13 Jbeta primers. Assay used: immunoSEQ multiplex PCR; TCRdb lists only in-frame clones, some missing. This sample has around 150,000 clones, with approximately 70% found just once. The sequencing sample was made of PBMCs. The source of these receptors is a man aged 35 to 55 in good health and CMV-seropositive.

J is TRBJ2-7 and V is TRBV6-6; D possibly corresponds to TRBD1 (5 bases). Germline CDR1 reads MNHNY; CDR2 reads SVGAGI (reference sequence). This CDR3 is 12 amino acids long. The germline V and J ends were trimmed by 8 bases and 6 bases, with 14 bases remaining between them. This CDR3 is CASWAGPGEQYF. The CDR3 DNA reads as TGTGCCAGCTGGGCAGGGCCGGGCGAGCAGTACTTC.

This chain joins TRBV27 and TRBJ1-2; D perhaps matches TRBD1 (6 bases). CDR1 and CDR2 from the germline V gene are MNHEY and SMNVEV (reference sequence). Deletions cut 8 bases from V and 4 bases from J, with 17 bases between. CDR3 length: 14 residues. As DNA, the CDR3 is TGTGCCAGCGCCGGGCGGGGGCTTAGCTATGGCTACACCTTC. It encodes CASAGRGLSYGYTF.

The chain employs TRBV5-5 and TRBJ1-6, with D tentatively TRBD1 (6 bases). Germline V gene lookup returns CDR1 SGHKS and CDR2 YYEKEE (reference sequence). The CDR3 spans 15 residues. V dropped 1 base and J dropped 7 bases, with 12 bases sitting between them. This chain's CDR3 is CASSLKDSRNSPLHF. The CDR3 region has the DNA TGTGCCAGCAGCTTGAAGGACAGTAGAAATTCACCCCTCCACTTT.

In this sample, this clone turned up once. The chain recombines TRBV6-6 with TRBJ1-1; tentatively, D is TRBD1 (5 bases). The CDR3 loop spans 14 amino acids. Germline V gives CDR1 MNHNY, CDR2 SVGAGI (reference sequence). Trimming stripped 2 bases from V and 4 bases from J, with 11 bases between. CDR3 DNA sequence: TGTGCCAGCAGTTACGGGCAGGGAGGCACTGAAGCTTTCTTT. Amino acids: CASSYGQGGTEAFF.

V and J are TRBV27 and TRBJ2-7; 9 nucleotides agree with TRBD2. The V and J ends lost 8 bases and 4 bases, in that order; junction bases with no gene match: 12. Germline V gene sequence: CDR1 MNHEY, CDR2 SMNVEV (reference sequence). CDR3 length: 15 residues. CDR3 DNA: TGTGCCAGCGGCAGGGGCGGGGGGGACATTTACGAGCAGTACTTC. It yields the protein CASGRGGGDIYEQYF.

Here the CDR3 DNA reads TGCGCCAGCAGCCAAGATTTAACAGGGATTAAAAATTCACCCCTCCACTTT. Encoded protein: CASSQDLTGIKNSPLHF. The rearrangement links TRBV4-3 to TRBJ1-6; weak D call: TRBD1 (6 bases). Germline V gives CDR1 LGHNA, CDR2 YSLEER. Trimming took off 0 bases at V and 7 bases at J, with 16 bases between the two ends. The CDR3 consists of 17 residues.

V gene TRBV4-3 combines with J gene TRBJ2-2; TRBD1 agrees at 7 bases. CDR1 is LGHNA and CDR2 is YSLEER in the germline V gene. The CDR3 loop spans 19 amino acids. With 1 base clipped from V and 0 bases from J, the junction kept 11 bases outside the gene matches. In DNA, the CDR3 is TGCGCCAGCAGCCAAGGGGTAGCCAGGGGGACCGCGAACACCGGGGAGCTGTTTTTT. Translation gives CASSQGVARGTANTGELFF.

The chain has TRBV5-6 and TRBJ2-7; 9 nucleotides agree with TRBD1. CDR1 is SGHDT and CDR2 is YYEEEE in the germline V gene. V was pared by 1 base and J by 6 bases, with 5 bases of the junction left unmatched. This CDR3 contains 14 residues. The CDR3 spells CASSLKQGALEQYF. In DNA form, the CDR3 reads TGTGCCAGCAGCTTGAAACAGGGGGCTCTCGAGCAGTACTTC.

This chain links TRBV5-6 with TRBJ1-1, with 9 bases matching TRBD1. V dropped 4 bases and J dropped 6; count of bases not matched to a gene: 7. Germline lookup yields CDR1 SGHDT and CDR2 YYEEEE. The CDR3 runs 14 residues. The CDR3 coding sequence is TGTGCCAGCAGCACGGGACAGGGAAGGGCTGAAGCTTTCTTT. This sequence encodes CASSTGQGRAEAFF.

The V call is TRBV7-9, the J call TRBJ2-1; 7 positions agree with TRBD2. Trimming took 0 bases from V and 8 from J; bases not matched to a gene: 4. CDR3 length equals 14 residues. Germline V gene lookup returns CDR1 SEHNR and CDR2 FQNEAQ (reference sequence). CDR3 in DNA: TGTGCCAGCAGCTTAGCGGGGGGGTTGCATGAGCAGTTCTTC. This gives the protein CASSLAGGLHEQFF.

Note on this clone: One end of the junction fails to match germline, which may point to a read error. The V and J genes are TRBV4-2 and TRBJ1-1; 9 nucleotides line up with TRBD1. The CDR3 totals 18 residues. CDR1 LGHNA and CDR2 YNFKEQ come from the germline V gene. The CDR3 sequence: CASSLRPGQGGLNTEAFF. CDR3 sequence (DNA): TGTGCCAGCAGCCTACGACCGGGACAGGGAGGCTTGAATACTGAAGCTTTCTTT.

The chain carries TRBV6-1 and TRBJ1-3; unclear D gene. The CDR3 has 17 amino acids. Trimming shortened V by 2 bases and J by 0 bases, and 14 bases separated the two germline ends. In germline, CDR1 is MNHNS, CDR2 SASEGT. Here the CDR3 DNA reads TGTGCCAGCAGTGAATTTAGGCCAGGCAGCTCTGGAAACACCATATATTTT. The encoded protein is CASSEFRPGSSGNTIYF.

The CDR3 sequence is CASSLGSGGQGYEQYF. The CDR3 DNA reads TGTGCCAGCAGCTTAGGTTCGGGGGGACAGGGATACGAGCAGTACTTC. The rearrangement uses TRBV7-9 and TRBJ2-7; TRBD1 aligns across 9 bases. Per germline, CDR1 SEHNR and CDR2 FQNEAQ (reference sequence). This CDR3 is 16 amino acids long. V lost 1 base and J lost 4; bases outside the gene matches: 8. Full variable domain (outside the CDR3, taken from reference TRBV7-9 and TRBJ2-7): DTGVSQNPRHKITKRGQNVTFRCDPISEHNRLYWYRQTLGQGPEFLTYFQNEAQLEKSRLLSDRFSAERPKGSFSTLEIQRTEQGDSAMYLCASSLGSGGQGYEQYFGPGTRLTVT.

The gene calls are TRBV5-4 and TRBJ2-5, with 8 bases aligning to TRBD1. This CDR3 contains 16 residues. Germline loops: CDR1 SGHNT, CDR2 YYREEE (reference sequence). The J segment lost 1 base and the V segment lost 2 bases, leaving 7 bases of the junction unmatched. CDR3 residues: CASSFGGQDIQETQYF. In DNA form, the CDR3 reads TGTGCCAGCAGCTTTGGGGGACAGGACATCCAAGAGACCCAGTACTTC. Looking up the rest from reference TRBV5-4 and TRBJ2-5 gives the full variable domain: ETGVTQSPTHLIKTRGQQVTLRCSSQSGHNTVSWYQQALGQGPQFIFQYYREEENGRGNFPPRFSGLQFPNYSSELNVNALELDDSALYLCASSFGGQDIQETQYFGPGTRLLVL.

The gene calls are TRBV18 and TRBJ2-7, with D perhaps matching TRBD1 (6 bases). Trimming took off 0 bases at V and 2 bases at J, with 11 bases between the two ends. This CDR3 is built from 15 residues. Germline V lookup: CDR1 KGHSH, CDR2 LQKENI. CDR3 sequence reads: CASSPPTGPTYEQYF. The CDR3 DNA is TGTGCCAGCTCACCACCCACAGGGCCCACCTACGAGCAGTACTTC.

As for this clone: Other DNA sequences in this sample translate to the same CDR3. This chain connects TRBV9 to TRBJ1-2; tentative D call: TRBD1 (5 bases). V lost 0 bases, J lost 7 bases, and 7 bases lay in between. The CDR3 is 12 amino acids. Germline lookup yields CDR1 SGDLS and CDR2 YYNGEE. In DNA form, the CDR3 reads TGTGCCAGCAGCGTAGCGGGGGGTGGCTACACCTTC. Translated, it gives CASSVAGGGYTF.

The rearrangement joins TRBV5-6 to TRBJ1-1; possible D gene TRBD1, 6 bases. The CDR3 runs 13 residues. V was cut by 6 bases and J by 10 bases, with 19 bases left in between. Germline V gene sequence: CDR1 SGHDT, CDR2 YYEEEE. DNA for the CDR3: TGTGCCAGCAATCCTGCGGGGGGCAGGGGAGCTTTCTTT. As protein: CASNPAGGRGAFF.

The chain employs TRBV4-3 and TRBJ2-7; the match to TRBD1 covers 8 bases. Germline V CDR1 and CDR2: LGHNA, YSLEER. After removal of 1 base from V and 2 bases from J, the junction contained 4 bases not matched to a gene. The CDR3 runs 15 residues. As DNA, the CDR3 is TGCGCCAGCAGCCAAGCGTCGACAGGGGCCTACGAGCAGTACTTC. Translating gives CASSQASTGAYEQYF.

The chain's CDR3 is CAPDGGYTF. CDR3 nucleotide sequence: TGTGCCCCCGACGGGGGCTACACCTTC. This sequence joins TRBV6-4 and TRBJ1-2, with no clear D. Germline loops: CDR1 MRHNA, CDR2 SNTAGT. The CDR3 extends over 9 amino acids. The V gene lost 11 bases and the J gene lost 8 bases, with 9 bases spanning the gap.

The gene calls are TRBV11-1 and TRBJ1-4, with TRBD1 matching over 8 bases. This CDR3 region has 15 residues. The V gene end was trimmed by 5 bases and the J gene end by 4 bases; junction bases not matched to a gene: 6. Per germline, CDR1 SGHAT and CDR2 FQDESV (reference sequence). This CDR3 is CASSARDRINEKLFF. The CDR3 nucleotides read TGTGCCAGCAGCGCCCGGGACAGGATTAATGAAAAACTGTTTTTT.

The genes are TRBV5-6 and TRBJ2-2; 7 bases are a match to TRBD2. Germline CDR1 is SGHDT and CDR2 is YYEEEE. The CDR3 has 15 amino acids. With V trimmed by 4 bases and J by 10 bases, 13 bases remained unmatched. The CDR3 coding sequence is TGTGCCAGCAGCGATCCCAGCCGGGGGGATGAGGAGCTGTTTTTT. Residues: CASSDPSRGDEELFF. The whole variable domain, filled in from reference TRBV5-6 and TRBJ2-2, reads DAGVTQSPTHLIKTRGQQVTLRCSPKSGHDTVSWYQQALGQGPQFIFQYYEEEERQRGNFPDRFSGHQFPNYSSELNVNALLLGDSALYLCASSDPSRGDEELFFGEGSRLTVL.

V is TRBV5-1 and J is TRBJ2-5; possible D gene TRBD1, 6 bases. Between the trimmed V and J ends, which lost 4 bases and 2 bases, there was a span of 12 bases. The CDR3 spans 14 residues. Germline assignment: CDR1 SGHRS and CDR2 YFSETQ. The CDR3 loop reads CASSTKDSQETQYF. The CDR3 DNA reads as TGCGCCAGCAGCACTAAGGACAGTCAAGAGACCCAGTACTTC.

The V and J genes are TRBV6-1 and TRBJ1-2; D not certain. V was shortened by 4 bases and J by 3 bases, with 12 bases between the two germline ends. The CDR3 consists of 14 residues. In germline, CDR1 is MNHNS, CDR2 SASEGT. CDR3 region: CASSGEPGDYGYTF. The CDR3 DNA follows: TGTGCCAGCAGTGGGGAACCCGGGGACTATGGCTACACCTTC.